This TCR beta chain originates from a study of response to subunit inactivated influenza vaccine. TCRdb re-derived calls from the RT-PCR reads in MiXCR, one entry per CDR3 protein. This table has over 650,000 distinct CDR3 sequences, roughly 20% appearing once. The CDR3 contains 16 residues. CDR1 and CDR2 from the germline V gene are MNHEY and SVGEGT. V was clipped by 1 base and J by 7 bases; unmatched bases: 6. General study results and limits: The authors proposed limited new T cell recruitment per seasonal influenza vaccination.

A few counts support this clonotype. What it binds is not known. The material was PBMCs from blood, obtained around 5 days after vaccination. This clonotype was sampled from a man aged 45 to 65 who received an inactivated influenza vaccine. The chain couples TRBV6-2 or TRBV6-3 to TRBJ2-1; 11 bases align to TRBD2. The DNA of the CDR3 is TGTGCCAGCAGTTACTGGGGACTAGCGGACTCGAATGAGCAGTTCTTC. This codes for CASSYWGLADSNEQFF.